Given below is one TCR beta chain in context. Trimming shortened V by 1 base and J by 6 bases, and 9 bases separated the two germline ends. The CDR3 sequence is 13 residues long. Germline CDR1 is SGDLS and CDR2 is YYNGEE. The sample is drawn from a study of response to subunit inactivated influenza vaccine. TCRdb reanalysed the RT-PCR reads using MiXCR and keeps one entry per CDR3 protein. The profile covers over 750,000 distinct CDR3 sequences, with around 20% appearing a single time and about 9.4% taken by the ten largest. This chain joins TRBV9 and TRBJ2-3; no definite D call. The sample here was PBMCs from blood, taken 4 to 6 days after vaccination. The source is a man in his fifties or sixties who received an inactivated influenza vaccine. In nucleotides, the CDR3 is TGTGCCAGCAGCGTAAAGGTTGGGGATACGCAGTATTTT. Its protein is CASSVKVGDTQYF.